Each of the 30 T cell receptor beta chains below was sequenced from the same sample in a study of T-cell reconstitution after alpha-beta-depleted transplantation in children. Unique molecular identifiers were used in preparing the TCRbeta library. Each CDR3 protein gets one entry after TCRdb re-called the PCR reads with MiXCR. The table has 500,000 to 750,000 distinct CDR3 sequences, around 13% seen once. Sample: PBMCs, mostly from graft donor cells, taken 360 days after TCRalphabeta/CD19-depleted stem cell transplant. These receptors were obtained from a male patient younger than 18 who had a stem cell transplant for acute myeloid leukemia, so the T cells may come from the graft donor.

This clonotype was recorded a few times. V is TRBV25-1 and J is TRBJ2-7, with 8 bases matching TRBD1. From germline, CDR1 is MGHDK and CDR2 SYGVNS. After removal of 6 bases from V and 3 bases from J, the junction contained 4 bases not matched to a gene. The CDR3 is made up of 13 amino acids. The chain's CDR3 is CASRGGQGYEQYF. In nucleotides, the CDR3 is TGTGCCAGCAGGGGCGGACAGGGCTACGAGCAGTACTTC.

The chain links TRBV29-1 to TRBJ2-1; D gene ambiguous. The CDR3 consists of 15 residues. Trimming cost V 6 bases and J 0 bases, with 15 bases left between them. Germline CDR1 reads SQVTM; CDR2 reads ANQGSEA. CDR3 loop: CSVALGRSSYNEQFF. CDR3 coding DNA: TGCAGCGTAGCCCTCGGGCGGAGCTCCTACAATGAGCAGTTCTTC.

The chain employs TRBV20-1 and TRBJ2-5; 12 nucleotides align to TRBD2. The CDR3 has 15 amino acids. CDR1 and CDR2 from the germline V gene are DFQATT and SNEGSKA (reference sequence). V gave up 7 bases and J gave up 5 bases; unmatched junction bases: 11. The chain's CDR3 is CSVRTSGTPGETQYF. CDR3 nucleotides: TGCAGTGTCAGGACTAGCGGGACACCCGGGGAGACCCAGTACTTC.

This clonotype appeared a few times. The chain has TRBV19 and TRBJ2-2; perhaps TRBD2 as D (5 bases). The CDR3 loop spans 16 amino acids. Germline V gene data show CDR1 as LNHDA and CDR2 as SQIVND (reference sequence). V dropped 3 bases and J dropped 6 bases, with 17 bases sitting between them. CDR3 region: CASSIMYGEPAGELFF. The CDR3 DNA reads as TGTGCCAGTAGTATCATGTACGGGGAACCGGCCGGGGAGCTGTTTTTT.

V usage is TRBV13 and J usage is TRBJ2-7, with 7 positions matching TRBD2. Trimming cost V 3 bases and J 3 bases; bases outside gene matches: 23. CDR1 is PRHDT, CDR2 FYEKMQ, per germline (reference sequence). The CDR3 loop spans 20 amino acids. CDR3: CASSFSVSGSGSRASYEQYF. DNA for the CDR3: TGTGCCAGCAGCTTTTCGGTTTCGGGTAGCGGGTCAAGGGCCAGCTACGAGCAGTACTTC. Drawing the rest from reference TRBV13 and TRBJ2-7, the complete variable domain is AAGVIQSPRHLIKEKRETATLKCYPIPRHDTVYWYQQGPGQDPQFLISFYEKMQSDKGSIPDRFSAQQFSDYHSELNMSSLELGDSALYFCASSFSVSGSGSRASYEQYFGPGTRLTVT.

This clonotype was seen only a few times. V and J are TRBV5-1 and TRBJ1-6; 12 positions match TRBD1. V lost 0 bases to trimming and J lost 5 bases; unmatched junction nucleotides: 6. CDR1 and CDR2 from the germline V gene are SGHRS and YFSETQ. The CDR3 extends over 18 amino acids. CDR3 protein: CASSLAPGQGANNSPLHF. DNA for the CDR3: TGCGCCAGCAGCTTGGCCCCGGGACAGGGGGCAAATAATTCACCCCTCCACTTT.

This clonotype was seen more than once but under ten times. This chain uses TRBV7-3 with TRBJ2-3; D is possibly TRBD2 (5 bases). V shed 4 bases and J shed 4 bases, with 9 bases lying between them. The CDR3 is made up of 13 amino acids. The germline CDR1 and CDR2 sequences are SGHTA and FQGTGA. The CDR3 DNA follows: TGTGCCAGCAGCTCACAACTAGCAGATACGCAGTATTTT. Its protein is CASSSQLADTQYF.

The rearrangement uses TRBV18 and TRBJ2-7; D is possibly TRBD1 (5 bases). V dropped 1 base and J dropped 0 bases, with 13 bases sitting between them. Looked up from germline, CDR1 is KGHSH and CDR2 is LQKENI. There are 16 residues in the CDR3. The chain's CDR3 is CASSPLRGRSSYEQYF. The CDR3 bases are TGTGCCAGCTCACCACTAAGGGGCCGGAGCTCCTACGAGCAGTACTTC.

This clonotype was seen a few times. The chain combines TRBV12-5 with TRBJ2-7; D may match TRBD1 or TRBD2 (5 bases each). Germline values: CDR1 LGHNT, CDR2 FRNRAP. The CDR3 has 13 residues. The V and J ends lost 7 bases and 4 bases respectively, with 14 bases between them. CDR3 loop: CASAPGGGYEQYF. Written as DNA, the CDR3 is TGTGCTAGTGCCCCCGGTGGGGGTTACGAGCAGTACTTC. Full variable domain (remainder filled in from reference TRBV12-5 and TRBJ2-7): DARVTQTPRHKVTEMGQEVTMRCQPILGHNTVFWYRQTMMQGLELLAYFRNRAPLDDSGMPKDRFSAEMPDATLATLKIQPSEPRDSAVYFCASAPGGGYEQYFGPGTRLTVT.

This chain connects TRBV18 to TRBJ2-7; D gene unclear. Trimming removed 2 bases from V and 0 bases from J, with 11 bases in between. The CDR3 extends over 15 amino acids. Germline-derived CDR1 and CDR2 are KGHSH and LQKENI. The CDR3 DNA reads as TGTGCCAGCTCACCAGGAGCCCCTAGCTCCTACGAGCAGTACTTC. As protein: CASSPGAPSSYEQYF. The variable domain in full, completed from reference TRBV18 and TRBJ2-7, reads NAGVMQNPRHLVRRRGQEARLRCSPMKGHSHVYWYRQLPEEGLKFMVYLQKENIIDESGMPKERFSAEFPKEGPSILRIQQVVRGDSAAYFCASSPGAPSSYEQYFGPGTRLTVT.

The table lists this clonotype with many counts. The germline gene is not matched at one end of the junction; a read error may be the cause. V gene TRBV2 combines with J gene TRBJ2-7; 7 nucleotides line up with TRBD2. The CDR3 runs to 11 residues. Per germline, CDR1 SNHLY and CDR2 FYNNEI. The CDR3 here is CASSGGFGEPF. The DNA of the CDR3 is TGTGCCAGCAGCGGGGGGTTCGGCGAGCCCTTC.

CDR3 region: CASSHLGGPDTQYF. DNA of the CDR3: TGTGCCAGCAGCCACCTGGGAGGGCCAGATACGCAGTATTTT. The chain carries TRBV3-1 and TRBJ2-3; 7 bases map to TRBD2. This CDR3 has 14 residues. V dropped 3 bases and J dropped 4; count of bases not matched to a gene: 4. Germline CDR1 and CDR2: LGHDT and YNNKEL (reference sequence).

This clonotype came up many times. This chain links TRBV5-1 with TRBJ2-5, with D hard to call. V dropped 4 bases and J dropped 5 bases, with 9 bases sitting between them. Germline V gene lookup returns CDR1 SGHRS and CDR2 YFSETQ. The CDR3 contains 12 residues. The CDR3 sequence: CASSKDVETQYF. CDR3 nucleotides: TGCGCCAGCAGCAAGGATGTGGAGACCCAGTACTTC.

This CDR3 is CASSLFLTGTSNIQYF. DNA for the CDR3: TGTGCCAGCAGCTTGTTCCTTACCGGGACCTCAAACATTCAGTACTTC. The J gene is TRBJ2-4, the V gene TRBV5-6; D tentatively reads TRBD1 or TRBD2 (5 bases each). V lost 1 base and J 6 bases, leaving 17 bases between the germline ends. The CDR3 has 16 amino acids. Germline V gene lookup returns CDR1 SGHDT and CDR2 YYEEEE.

This clonotype was counted a few times. CDR3 protein: CASSVDGDNEQFF. CDR3 nucleotide sequence: TGTGCCAGCAGCGTTGACGGGGACAATGAGCAGTTCTTC. This chain joins TRBV7-3 and TRBJ2-1, with D perhaps TRBD2 (5 bases). Per the germline V gene, CDR1 is SGHTA and CDR2 is FQGTGA. This CDR3 is built from 13 residues. V was shortened by 5 bases and J by 5 bases, with 10 bases between the two germline ends.

CDR3 DNA sequence: TGTGCCAGCAGACTAGCCTCGGTCTCCTACGAGCAGTACTTC. Translated, it gives CASRLASVSYEQYF. The chain links TRBV28 to TRBJ2-7, with a tentative D call TRBD2 (6 bases). Germline loops: CDR1 MDHEN, CDR2 SYDVKM. The V gene lost 6 bases and the J gene lost 0 bases, with 12 bases spanning the gap. The CDR3 loop spans 14 amino acids.

This clonotype turned up a few times. The V gene is TRBV28, the J gene TRBJ2-1; tentatively, D is TRBD2 (5 bases). CDR1 is MDHEN, CDR2 SYDVKM, per germline. Trimming shortened V by 6 bases and J by 6 bases, and 18 bases separated the two germline ends. The CDR3 has 15 residues. The CDR3 loop is CASRTPTSALNEQFF. CDR3 DNA sequence: TGTGCCAGCAGAACCCCCACTAGTGCACTCAATGAGCAGTTCTTC.

A few counts support this clonotype. V is TRBV27 and J is TRBJ1-2; D is unclear. The V and J ends lost 2 bases and 9 bases respectively, with 16 bases between them. The CDR3 is made up of 14 amino acids. Germline V gene sequence: CDR1 MNHEY, CDR2 SMNVEV (reference sequence). CDR3 region: CASSLGVGGGSYTF. DNA for the CDR3: TGTGCCAGCAGTTTAGGGGTGGGCGGCGGGAGCTACACCTTC.

CDR3 in DNA: TGTGCCAGCAGTTTAGGGGTGGGCCTACACTATGGCTACACCTTC. Protein: CASSLGVGLHYGYTF. The chain employs TRBV12-3 or TRBV12-4 and TRBJ1-2; D is unresolved. V gave up 1 base and J gave up 3 bases, with 12 bases separating them. This CDR3 is built from 15 residues.

The V and J genes are TRBV4-3 and TRBJ2-3, with 9 positions matching TRBD2. V trimming: 0 bases; J trimming: 3 bases; junction bases outside the gene matches: 7. Germline lookup yields CDR1 LGHNA and CDR2 YSLEER. The CDR3 runs to 17 residues. This CDR3 reads CASSQDELAGSTDTQYF. As DNA, the CDR3 is TGCGCCAGCAGCCAAGATGAGCTAGCGGGAAGTACAGATACGCAGTATTTT.

This clonotype has only a few counts. This chain joins TRBV29-1 and TRBJ2-3; tentatively, D is TRBD1 or TRBD2 (5 bases each). The germline V and J ends were trimmed by 2 bases and 7 bases, with 16 bases remaining between them. This CDR3 contains 14 residues. Germline assignment: CDR1 SQVTM and CDR2 ANQGSEA. CDR3: CSVEPGTAVNTQYF. DNA of the CDR3: TGCAGCGTTGAACCGGGGACCGCTGTGAATACGCAGTATTTT.

This clonotype was counted a single time. A read error may produce the germline difference seen at one junction end. The V call is TRBV20-1, the J call TRBJ2-7, with 7 bases identical to TRBD1. CDR1 and CDR2 (germline): DFQATT, SNEGSKA (reference sequence). The CDR3 extends over 15 amino acids. In DNA, the CDR3 is TGCTGTGCTAGGGAAGACAGGGACGTCTCCTACGAGCAGTACTTC. This sequence encodes CCAREDRDVSYEQYF.

About this clonotype itself: A read error may be the cause here, since a much bigger clone is one base away. The conserved closing phenylalanine or tryptophan is absent in this CDR3, likely reflecting a read error. The chain links TRBV11-3 to TRBJ2-3; D is perhaps TRBD1 or TRBD2 (6 bases each). The CDR3 has 13 residues. From germline, CDR1 is SGHNT and CDR2 YENEEA. CDR3 protein: CASSLEGGDTQYI. As DNA, the CDR3 is TGTGCCAGCAGCCTAGAGGGGGGAGATACGCAGTATATT.

A few counts support this clonotype. The V call is TRBV20-1, the J call TRBJ2-1; 7 bases match TRBD2. This CDR3 contains 15 residues. Losses at the gene ends were 1 base for V and 2 bases for J; bases not matched to a gene: 5. Germline CDR1 reads DFQATT; CDR2 reads SNEGSKA (reference sequence). The CDR3 coding sequence is TGCAGTGCTAGAGGAAAGGGACTACCCTACAATGAGCAGTTCTTC. This gives the protein CSARGKGLPYNEQFF.

This chain links TRBV5-1 with TRBJ1-2; D gene uncertain. CDR3 length: 14 amino acids. Germline V gene data show CDR1 as SGHRS and CDR2 as YFSETQ. V was cut by 0 bases and J by 8 bases, with 14 bases left in between. The DNA for the CDR3 is TGCGCCAGCAGCTTGGTGTCGGCTGCGCGGGGCTACACCTTC. Translated: CASSLVSAARGYTF.

This clonotype has more than one count but fewer than ten. The J gene is TRBJ2-1, the V gene TRBV27, with TRBD2 identical over 13 bases. The CDR3 length is 17 residues. CDR1 and CDR2 from the germline V gene are MNHEY and SMNVEV (reference sequence). Germline trimming cut 5 bases from V and 9 bases from J; bases unmatched to any gene: 13. The CDR3 nucleotides read TGTGCCAGCAGTGGTTCTTCTGGACTAGCGGGAGCCGTTGAGCAGTTCTTC. This encodes CASSGSSGLAGAVEQFF.

This clonotype was picked up a small number of times. The V call is TRBV11-2, the J call TRBJ1-5; D is undetermined. This CDR3 is built from 16 residues. Germline V CDR1 and CDR2: SGHAT, FQNNGV. V lost 5 bases and J 0 bases, leaving 14 bases between the germline ends. Here the CDR3 reads CASSTGPGDSNQPQHF. The CDR3 DNA reads as TGTGCCAGCAGCACCGGGCCCGGGGATAGCAATCAGCCCCAGCATTTT.

The rearrangement joins TRBV24-1 to TRBJ2-5, with 10 bases fitting TRBD1. V lost 4 bases and J lost 5; bases outside the gene matches: 9. The CDR3 contains 16 residues. From germline, CDR1 is KGHDR and CDR2 SFDVKD. This chain's CDR3 is CATSELRDRGRETQYF. DNA for the CDR3: TGTGCCACCAGTGAATTACGGGACAGGGGCCGGGAGACCCAGTACTTC.

The table lists this clonotype with many counts. The chain employs TRBV12-3 or TRBV12-4 and TRBJ2-1; 9 bases fit TRBD1. CDR3 length: 11 amino acids. The junction had 4 bases not matched to a gene; V was cut back by 5 bases and J by 14 bases. The CDR3 region has the DNA TGTGCCAGCAGTGTCGGGGACAGGGAGTTCTTC. Encoded protein: CASSVGDREFF.

This chain links TRBV28 with TRBJ2-3, with TRBD2 identical over 15 bases. Trimming took 5 bases from V and 3 from J; bases not matched to a gene: 12. The CDR3 length is 19 residues. Per germline, CDR1 MDHEN and CDR2 SYDVKM. The CDR3 nucleotides are TGTGCCAGCAGTGCCATATCCTTGGGACTAGCGGGAGGTACAGATACGCAGTATTTT. Translating it yields CASSAISLGLAGGTDTQYF. The variable domain in full, with the rest retrieved from reference TRBV28 and TRBJ2-3, is DVKVTQSSRYLVKRTGEKVFLECVQDMDHENMFWYRQDPGLGLRLIYFSYDVKMKEKGDIPEGYSVSREKKERFSLILESASTNQTSMYLCASSAISLGLAGGTDTQYFGPGTRLTVL.